The entry below describes one T cell receptor (beta chain). This receptor's antigen is unknown. Base qualities are not recorded, but no much larger clone differs from it by a single base. This record comes from a study of blood T cell repertoires in COVID-19 (dated by TCRdb to between 2020 and 2021). With regard to the full study: Samples from collaborators originated in the United States, Italy and Spain and spanned both the acute and convalescent phases of COVID-19. The prospective study material was composed of cDNA or gDNA derived from T cells, B-cell-depleted T cells, or PBMCs. The dataset comprised deeply sampled blood TCRbeta repertoires from subjects exposed to, actively infected with, or recovered from COVID-19. A freely available public database, intended as a resource for researchers studying the immune response to SARS-CoV-2, is where the repertoires were released. The samples were drawn from the first 160 participants of the ongoing ImmuneRACE study and from 950 to 1,500 subjects provided by 6 global collaborators. The sample metadata nearly always contained a de-identified subject ID, COVID-19 status, age in years and sex. HLA class I and class II types, where available, came from metadata supplied by the sample provider rather than from assay-based typing.

Another Seattle source contributed samples from volunteer blood donors who had recovered from COVID-19. Whole blood was collected in K2EDTA tubes by collaborating institutions according to the institutions' own protocols. For TCRbeta analysis, collaborator samples were shipped as frozen whole blood, as isolated PBMCs, or as DNA extracted from either sample type. Overall study results and their limits: Clinical and demographic metadata were provided uncurated, with the amount varying by source and participant.

TCRbeta CDR3 regions were amplified from genomic DNA by means of the immunoSEQ Assay, a bias-controlled multiplex PCR. In the authors' own workflow: Nucleated cell counts per sample were estimated from amplification of reference gene primers within the assay. Sequence reads were collapsed and filtered to measure the absolute abundance of every unique TCRbeta CDR3 rearrangement. For each sample, productive Simpson clonality was calculated as the square root of Simpson's diversity index across productive rearrangements. TCRdb carries this immuneACCESS record with in-frame sequences only. Its versions omit some clonotypes, under half of them owing to an unresolved V gene in the studies checked, with the rest unexplained. The DNA gave D and trimming, while V, J and clone size come from that table. This sample gives fewer than 200,000 clones in total; around 89% of them show up just once. The ten biggest clones cover approximately 2% of the sample.

At the junction V is shortened by 5 bases and J by 2 bases, with 15 bases in between. From cysteine to phenylalanine, the CDR3 is 15 amino acids long. Only the CDR3 DNA stays, 45 bases, in frame from base 1. Looking up the germline V gene yields CDR1 SGHTA and CDR2 FQGTGA. This clonotype was sampled from a young man who had recovered from COVID-19. The chain links TRBV7-3 with TRBJ1-2, with TRBD1 perhaps the D gene, on 6 matching bases. The sequenced material came from peripheral blood. Here is the DNA: TGTGCCAGCAGCCCATCACAGGGTTCGAACTATGGCTACACCTTC. Its translation is CASSPSQGSNYGYTF.